This TCR beta chain was captured in a study of control samples from healthy donors and cancer patients (dated by TCRdb to about 2020). The library came from the immunoSEQ multiplex PCR assay. TCRdb retrieved this table from immuneACCESS and kept in-frame rearrangements only. Not all clones are present; in checked studies, unresolved V genes account for under half, and no reason is known for the remainder. Present in this sample are approximately 94,000 clones, about 90% of which were seen just once. The ten largest clonotypes hold 18% of the sample. A note on this clone: There is no known antigen for this receptor. No much larger clone exists at a distance of one base, and base qualities are not known.

V is trimmed back by 4 bases and J by 6 bases, and the junction contains 15 bases that no gene match accounts for. From a lookup of the germline V gene, CDR1 and CDR2 are SGDLS and YYNGEE. The CDR3, cysteine through phenylalanine, is 17 amino acids long. Only the CDR3 region is kept as DNA, spanning 51 bases read in frame from base 1. The rearranged segments are TRBV9 and TRBJ2-2; TRBD2 fits 7 bases in the junction. The receptor was isolated from a woman in her fifties or sixties in good health. The sequenced material came from blood. The nucleotide sequence reads as follows: TGTGCCAGCAGCCCCAAAGGTGGCGGGGGAGTCGCCGGGGAGCTGTTTTTT. This translates into CASSPKGGGGVAGELFF.